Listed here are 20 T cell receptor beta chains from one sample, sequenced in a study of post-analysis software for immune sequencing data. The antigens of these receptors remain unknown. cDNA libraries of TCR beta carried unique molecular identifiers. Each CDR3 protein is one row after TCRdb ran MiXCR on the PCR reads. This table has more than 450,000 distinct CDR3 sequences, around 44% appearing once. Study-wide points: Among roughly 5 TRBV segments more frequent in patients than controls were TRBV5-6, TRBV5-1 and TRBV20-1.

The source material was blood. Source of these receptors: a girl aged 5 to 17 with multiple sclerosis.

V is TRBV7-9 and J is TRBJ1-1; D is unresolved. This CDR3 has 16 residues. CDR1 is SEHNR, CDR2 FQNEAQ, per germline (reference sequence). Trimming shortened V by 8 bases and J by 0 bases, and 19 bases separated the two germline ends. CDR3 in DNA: TGTGCCAGCGGTCCCCCGGGAGGATACATGAACACTGAAGCTTTCTTT. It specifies CASGPPGGYMNTEAFF.

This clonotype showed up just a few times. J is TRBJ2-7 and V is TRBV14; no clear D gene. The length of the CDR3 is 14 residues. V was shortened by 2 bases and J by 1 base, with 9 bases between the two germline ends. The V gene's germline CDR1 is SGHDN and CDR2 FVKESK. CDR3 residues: CASSQLSGSYEQYF. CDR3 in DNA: TGTGCCAGCAGCCAATTGTCTGGGTCCTACGAGCAGTACTTC.

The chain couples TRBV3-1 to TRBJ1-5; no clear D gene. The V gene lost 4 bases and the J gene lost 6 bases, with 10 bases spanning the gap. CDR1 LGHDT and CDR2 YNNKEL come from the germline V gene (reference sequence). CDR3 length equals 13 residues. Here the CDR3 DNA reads TGTGCCAGCAGCCCCTCTGTCTCTCAGCCCCAGCATTTT. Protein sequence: CASSPSVSQPQHF.

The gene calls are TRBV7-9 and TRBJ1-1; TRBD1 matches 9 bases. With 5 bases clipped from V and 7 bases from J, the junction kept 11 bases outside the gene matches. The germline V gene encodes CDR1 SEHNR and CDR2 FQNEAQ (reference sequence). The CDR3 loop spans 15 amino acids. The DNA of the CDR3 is TGTGCCAGCAGCCCAGCCTACAGGGGGCAACATGAAGCTTTCTTT. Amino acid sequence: CASSPAYRGQHEAFF.

The CDR3: CASSQDPGRGLIEAFF. In DNA form, the CDR3 reads TGTGCCAGCAGCCAAGATCCCGGCAGGGGGTTAATTGAAGCTTTCTTT. The J gene is TRBJ1-1, the V gene TRBV14; TRBD1 matches 7 bases. The CDR3 consists of 16 residues. Germline values: CDR1 SGHDN, CDR2 FVKESK. V was pared by 0 bases and J by 7 bases, with 11 bases of the junction left unmatched.

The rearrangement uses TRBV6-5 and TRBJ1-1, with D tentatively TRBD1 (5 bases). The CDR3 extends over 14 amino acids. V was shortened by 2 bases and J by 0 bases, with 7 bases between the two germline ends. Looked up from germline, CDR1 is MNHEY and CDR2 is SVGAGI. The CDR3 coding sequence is TGTGCCAGCAGTTACCCGGACATGAACACTGAAGCTTTCTTT. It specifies CASSYPDMNTEAFF.

The DNA for the CDR3 is TGTGCCAGCAGCTTAGCCGGACAGGGTCTCCTAGCCAAAAACATTCAGTACTTC. Encoded protein: CASSLAGQGLLAKNIQYF. The rearrangement joins TRBV11-3 to TRBJ2-4; 8 nucleotides agree with TRBD1. The V and J ends lost 1 base and 0 bases, in that order; junction bases with no gene match: 8. Germline V gives CDR1 SGHNT, CDR2 YENEEA. The CDR3 runs to 18 residues.

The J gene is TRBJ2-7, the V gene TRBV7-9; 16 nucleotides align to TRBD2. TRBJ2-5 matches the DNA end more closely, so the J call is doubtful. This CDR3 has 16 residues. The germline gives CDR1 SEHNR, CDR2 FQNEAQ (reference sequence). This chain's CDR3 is CASSAGLAGGPKTQYF. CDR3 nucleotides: TGTGCCAGCAGCGCGGGACTAGCGGGAGGGCCGAAGACCCAGTACTTC.

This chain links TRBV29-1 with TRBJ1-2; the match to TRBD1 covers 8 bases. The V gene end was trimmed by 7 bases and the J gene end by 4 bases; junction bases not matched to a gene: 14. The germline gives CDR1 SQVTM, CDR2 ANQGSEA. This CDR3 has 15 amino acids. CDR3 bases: TGCAGCGCTGGCGGACAGGGAGGCCCTGGCTATGGCTACACCTTC. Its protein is CSAGGQGGPGYGYTF.

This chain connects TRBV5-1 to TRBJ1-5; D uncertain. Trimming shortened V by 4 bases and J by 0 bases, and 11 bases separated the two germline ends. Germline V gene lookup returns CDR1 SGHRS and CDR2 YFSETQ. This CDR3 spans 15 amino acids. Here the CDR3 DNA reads TGCGCCAGCAGCGAGATCGGCAGTAGCAATCAGCCCCAGCATTTT. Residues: CASSEIGSSNQPQHF.

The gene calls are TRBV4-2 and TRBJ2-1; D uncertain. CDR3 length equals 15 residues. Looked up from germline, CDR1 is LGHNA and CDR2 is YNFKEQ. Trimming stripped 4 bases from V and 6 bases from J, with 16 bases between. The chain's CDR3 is CASSRDPDVPNEQFF. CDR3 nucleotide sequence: TGTGCCAGCAGCCGCGACCCGGACGTTCCCAATGAGCAGTTCTTC.

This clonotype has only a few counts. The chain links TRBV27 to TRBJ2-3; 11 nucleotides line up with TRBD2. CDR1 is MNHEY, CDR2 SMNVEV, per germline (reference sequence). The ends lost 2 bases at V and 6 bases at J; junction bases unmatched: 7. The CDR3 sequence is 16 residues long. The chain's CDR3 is CASSLGSGRARDTQYF. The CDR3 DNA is TGTGCCAGCAGTTTAGGTAGCGGGAGGGCCCGCGATACGCAGTATTTT.

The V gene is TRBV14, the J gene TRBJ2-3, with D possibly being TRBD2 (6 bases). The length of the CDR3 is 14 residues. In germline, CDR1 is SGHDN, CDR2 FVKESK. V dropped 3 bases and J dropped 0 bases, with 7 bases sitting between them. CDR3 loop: CASSHAGSTDTQYF. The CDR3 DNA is TGTGCCAGCAGCCATGCGGGGAGCACAGATACGCAGTATTTT.

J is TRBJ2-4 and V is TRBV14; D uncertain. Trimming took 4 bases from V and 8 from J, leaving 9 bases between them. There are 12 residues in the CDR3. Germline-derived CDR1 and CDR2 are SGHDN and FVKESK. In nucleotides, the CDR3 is TGTGCCAGCAGCCCGGACGCGCACATTCAGTACTTC. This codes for CASSPDAHIQYF.

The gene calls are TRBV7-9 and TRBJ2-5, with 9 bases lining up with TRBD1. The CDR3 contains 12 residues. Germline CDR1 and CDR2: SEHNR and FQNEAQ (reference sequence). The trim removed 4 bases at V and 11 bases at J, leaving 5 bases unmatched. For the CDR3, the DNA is TGTGCCAGCAGCTGGGACAGGGAGGAGCAGTACTTC. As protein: CASSWDREEQYF. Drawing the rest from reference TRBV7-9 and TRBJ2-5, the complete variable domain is DTGVSQNPRHKITKRGQNVTFRCDPISEHNRLYWYRQTLGQGPEFLTYFQNEAQLEKSRLLSDRFSAERPKGSFSTLEIQRTEQGDSAMYLCASSWDREEQYFGPGTRLLVL.

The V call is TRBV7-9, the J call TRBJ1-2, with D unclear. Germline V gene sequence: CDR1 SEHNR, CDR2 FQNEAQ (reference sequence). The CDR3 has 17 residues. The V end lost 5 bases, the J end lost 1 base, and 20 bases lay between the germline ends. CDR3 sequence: CASSLLLTPGSNYGYTF. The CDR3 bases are TGTGCCAGCAGCCTTCTACTGACTCCCGGGAGTAACTATGGCTACACCTTC.

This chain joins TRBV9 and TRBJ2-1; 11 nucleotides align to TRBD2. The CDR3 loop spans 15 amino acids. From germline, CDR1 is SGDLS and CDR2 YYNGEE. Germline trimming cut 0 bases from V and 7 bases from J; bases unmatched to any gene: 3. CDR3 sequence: CASSVATSGSNEQFF. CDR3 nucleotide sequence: TGTGCCAGCAGCGTAGCTACTAGCGGGAGTAATGAGCAGTTCTTC.

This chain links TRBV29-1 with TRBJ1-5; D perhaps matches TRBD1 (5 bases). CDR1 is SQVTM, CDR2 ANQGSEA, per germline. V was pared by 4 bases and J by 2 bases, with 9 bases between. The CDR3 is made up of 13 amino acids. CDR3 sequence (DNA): TGCAGCGTTGGGGGGGGAGGCAATCAGCCCCAGCATTTT. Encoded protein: CSVGGGGNQPQHF.

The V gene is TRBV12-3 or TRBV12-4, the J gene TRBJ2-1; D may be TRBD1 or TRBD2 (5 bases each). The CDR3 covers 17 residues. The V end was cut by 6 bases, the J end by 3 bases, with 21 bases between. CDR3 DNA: TGTGCCAGCAGGCCCCGGGGTTCCGGGGCAGTCTACAATGAGCAGTTCTTC. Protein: CASRPRGSGAVYNEQFF.

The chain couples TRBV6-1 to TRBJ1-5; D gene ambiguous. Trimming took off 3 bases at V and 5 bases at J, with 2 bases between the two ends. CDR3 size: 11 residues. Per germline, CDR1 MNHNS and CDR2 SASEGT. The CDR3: CASSDYQPQHF. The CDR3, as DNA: TGTGCCAGCAGTGACTATCAGCCCCAGCATTTT.